These 4 T cell receptor beta chains were sequenced from one sample in a study of shared clonotypes between healthy human individuals. Assay used: immunoSEQ multiplex PCR; TCRdb lists only in-frame clones, some missing. The top ten clones hold around 0.33% of a sample with roughly 1,500,000 clones, about 98.5% of them seen once. Sequencing was carried out using naive CD4+ T cells sorted from blood. The subset is: CD45RA+ positively selected. The receptors were gathered from a man aged 30 to 45 in good health.

This clone showed up just once. The chain carries TRBV7-2 and TRBJ2-2; 8 positions match TRBD2. V lost 1 base, J lost 5 bases, and 3 bases stayed unmatched. The CDR3 is made up of 15 amino acids. The germline V gene has CDR1 SGHTA and CDR2 FQGNSA. The CDR3 sequence is CASSLEGLVTGELFF. The CDR3 region has the DNA TGTGCCAGCAGCTTAGAGGGACTAGTGACCGGGGAGCTGTTTTTT.

Notes on this clone: Other DNA sequences in the same sample also yield this CDR3. The CDR3 region is CASSPRQGNTEAFF. In DNA, the CDR3 is TGTGCCAGTAGTCCGCGACAGGGGAACACTGAAGCTTTCTTT. This chain links TRBV19 with TRBJ1-1, with 7 bases fitting TRBD1. J was trimmed by 1 base and V by 5 bases; bases with no gene match: 4. This CDR3 comprises 14 residues. CDR1 is LNHDA, CDR2 SQIVND, per germline (reference sequence).

The chain employs TRBV5-1 and TRBJ2-1, with TRBD2 identical over 12 bases. The junction had 10 bases not matched to a gene; V was cut back by 4 bases and J by 5 bases. Germline V CDR1 and CDR2: SGHRS, YFSETQ. This CDR3 spans 17 amino acids. CDR3 in amino acids: CASSPGLAGGKNNEQFF. DNA of the CDR3: TGCGCCAGCAGCCCCGGGCTAGCGGGAGGGAAGAACAATGAGCAGTTCTTC.

This sequence joins TRBV10-1 and TRBJ2-3; D is unresolved. This CDR3 comprises 15 residues. V shed 0 bases and J shed 4 bases, with 11 bases lying between them. Germline loops: CDR1 WNHNN, CDR2 SYGVQD (reference sequence). CDR3: CASSESQKGADTQYF. The CDR3 DNA reads TGCGCCAGCAGTGAGTCGCAAAAGGGTGCAGATACGCAGTATTTT.